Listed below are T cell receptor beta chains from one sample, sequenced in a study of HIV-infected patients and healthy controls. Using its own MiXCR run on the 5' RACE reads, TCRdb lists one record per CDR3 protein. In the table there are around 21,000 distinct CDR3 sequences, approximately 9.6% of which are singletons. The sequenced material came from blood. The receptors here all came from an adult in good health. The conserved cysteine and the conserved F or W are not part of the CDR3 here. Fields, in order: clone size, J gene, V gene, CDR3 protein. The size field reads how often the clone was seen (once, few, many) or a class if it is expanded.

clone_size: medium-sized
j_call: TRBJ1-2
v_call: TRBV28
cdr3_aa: ASSPSQAPTSGYT

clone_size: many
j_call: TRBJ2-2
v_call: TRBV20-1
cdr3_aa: SASGTGGAYNTGELF

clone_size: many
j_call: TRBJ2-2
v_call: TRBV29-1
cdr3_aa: SVEWVAGELF

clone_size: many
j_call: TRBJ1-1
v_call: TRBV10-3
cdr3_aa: AISESGHPNTEAF

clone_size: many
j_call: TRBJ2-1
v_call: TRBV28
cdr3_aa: ASHPPGSGGSSYNEQF

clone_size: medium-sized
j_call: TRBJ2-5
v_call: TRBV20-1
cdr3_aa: SARDPRRGLQETQY

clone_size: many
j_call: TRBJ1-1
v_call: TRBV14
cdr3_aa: ASSHRAQGTNTEAF

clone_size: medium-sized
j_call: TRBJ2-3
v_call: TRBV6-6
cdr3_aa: ASSYVVVSTDTQY

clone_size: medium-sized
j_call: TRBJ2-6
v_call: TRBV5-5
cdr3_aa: ASSWTVNVLT

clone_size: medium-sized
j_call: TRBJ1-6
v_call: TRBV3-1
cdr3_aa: ASSQDGQVFNSPLH

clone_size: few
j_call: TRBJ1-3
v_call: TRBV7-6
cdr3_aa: ASSLGGQHPTIY

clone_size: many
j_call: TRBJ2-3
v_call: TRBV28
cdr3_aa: ASSLGTTNTDTQY

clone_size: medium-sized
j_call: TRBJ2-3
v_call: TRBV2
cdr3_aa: ASSVGTTHTDTQY